The 32 T cell receptor beta chains in this list originate from one sample, sequenced in a study of T cells of healthy individuals. TCRdb itself ran the 5' RACE reads through MiXCR, one entry per CDR3 protein. The sample contains fewer than 90,000 distinct CDR3 sequences, roughly 5% of which appear only once. The receptor source for this set is a female donor in good health.

A few counts support this clonotype. J is TRBJ1-3 and V is TRBV2, with a tentative D call TRBD1 (5 bases). Trimming removed 5 bases from V and 0 bases from J, with 14 bases in between. The CDR3 totals 16 residues. From germline, CDR1 is SNHLY and CDR2 FYNNEI. CDR3 protein: CASSSQGPISGNTIYF. The CDR3 region has the DNA TGTGCCAGCAGTTCCCAGGGACCGATCTCTGGAAACACCATATATTTT.

This clonotype was seen only a few times. V is TRBV4-1 and J is TRBJ1-1; D gene uncertain. CDR1 and CDR2 (germline): MGHRA, YSYEKL. The CDR3 contains 15 residues. V shed 4 bases and J shed 7 bases, with 19 bases lying between them. The CDR3, as DNA: TGCGCCAGCAGCCTGCAGTGGGCGCCCCGGGGTGAAGCTTTCTTT. Its protein is CASSLQWAPRGEAFF.

This clonotype was observed at least ten times. CDR3 loop: CASSVGAAGQAREAFF. The CDR3 DNA reads as TGTGCCAGCAGCGTAGGGGCAGCCGGACAGGCCCGTGAAGCTTTCTTT. This chain joins TRBV9 and TRBJ1-1, with 7 bases aligning to TRBD1. The CDR3 is 16 amino acids. V lost 0 bases and J lost 7; bases outside the gene matches: 12. Per the germline V gene, CDR1 is SGDLS and CDR2 is YYNGEE.

This clonotype was detected ten times or more. This rearrangement joins TRBV20-1 to TRBJ1-1; D is unclear. This CDR3 spans 14 amino acids. The V end lost 6 bases, the J end lost 5 bases, and 19 bases lay between the germline ends. Germline V CDR1 and CDR2: DFQATT, SNEGSKA (reference sequence). This chain's CDR3 is CSASGSWSGTEAFF. The CDR3 nucleotides read TGCAGTGCAAGTGGTTCCTGGAGTGGGACTGAAGCTTTCTTT.

This clonotype has only a few counts. The rearrangement links TRBV14 to TRBJ2-5, with no clear D. This CDR3 comprises 13 residues. V gave up 1 base and J gave up 5 bases, with 8 bases separating them. Germline CDR1 SGHDN, CDR2 FVKESK. The chain's CDR3 is CASSQVRLETQYF. CDR3 nucleotide sequence: TGTGCCAGCAGCCAAGTAAGGTTGGAGACCCAGTACTTC. The entire variable domain, with the rest obtained from reference TRBV14 and TRBJ2-5, is as follows: EAGVTQFPSHSVIEKGQTVTLRCDPISGHDNLYWYRRVMGKEIKFLLHFVKESKQDESGMPNNRFLAERTGGTYSTLKVQPAELEDSGVYFCASSQVRLETQYFGPGTRLLVL.

This clonotype appeared many times. This rearrangement joins TRBV7-2 to TRBJ2-3, with D possibly TRBD1 on 5 matching bases. There are 15 residues in the CDR3. V shed 3 bases and J shed 2 bases, with 12 bases lying between them. The germline CDR1 and CDR2 sequences are SGHTA and FQGNSA. DNA of the CDR3: TGTGCCAGCAGCTTCACAGGTCCCTACACAGATACGCAGTATTTT. Translation: CASSFTGPYTDTQYF.

This clonotype was detected ten times or more. The chain employs TRBV6-5 and TRBJ2-7; D might be TRBD1 (5 bases). CDR1 and CDR2 (germline): MNHEY, SVGAGI. The CDR3 consists of 14 residues. The V end lost 0 bases, the J end lost 1 base, and 7 bases lay between the germline ends. CDR3 residues: CASSYSGASYEQYF. The DNA for the CDR3 is TGTGCCAGCAGTTACTCAGGGGCGTCCTACGAGCAGTACTTC.

This clonotype occurred many times. The chain carries TRBV3-1 and TRBJ2-3, with TRBD2 identical over 12 bases. This CDR3 is built from 16 residues. Looked up from germline, CDR1 is LGHDT and CDR2 is YNNKEL (reference sequence). The trim removed 3 bases at V and 0 bases at J, leaving 1 base unmatched. The CDR3 protein is CASSQTSGGSTDTQYF. CDR3 sequence (DNA): TGTGCCAGCAGCCAGACTAGCGGGGGCAGCACAGATACGCAGTATTTT.

The chain couples TRBV20-1 to TRBJ1-1; D unresolved. Germline V gene sequence: CDR1 DFQATT, CDR2 SNEGSKA (reference sequence). V was trimmed by 6 bases and J by 0 bases, leaving 17 bases between them. The CDR3 extends over 15 amino acids. The CDR3 sequence is CSAPESGGVNTEAFF. As DNA, the CDR3 is TGCAGTGCCCCGGAAAGTGGTGGGGTGAACACTGAAGCTTTCTTT.

Only a few counts were recorded for this clonotype. This chain's CDR3 is CASSLDWASGTSTDTQYF. CDR3 bases: TGTGCCAGCAGCTTAGACTGGGCTAGCGGGACTAGCACAGATACGCAGTATTTT. The J gene is TRBJ2-3, the V gene TRBV7-2; 9 nucleotides line up with TRBD2. CDR3 length: 18 amino acids. Germline-derived CDR1 and CDR2 are SGHTA and FQGNSA. V shed 1 base, J shed 0 bases, and the junction held 8 bases outside the gene matches.

There are a few counts of this clonotype. The V and J genes are TRBV6-2 or TRBV6-3 and TRBJ2-1, with a tentative D call TRBD1 (6 bases). The CDR3 length is 13 residues. Germline CDR1 MNHEY, CDR2 SVGEGT. Trimming left V 6 bases short and J 3 bases short, with 9 bases between. CDR3 sequence: CASSPTGYNEQFF. In DNA form, the CDR3 reads TGTGCCAGCAGCCCGACAGGCTACAATGAGCAGTTCTTC.

At least ten counts were recorded for this clonotype. The chain combines TRBV2 with TRBJ2-2, with D possibly matching TRBD1 (5 bases). CDR3 length: 14 amino acids. Germline CDR1 and CDR2: SNHLY and FYNNEI. V was cut by 4 bases and J by 0 bases, with 6 bases left in between. The CDR3 loop reads CASSVRANTGELFF. The CDR3 coding sequence is TGTGCCAGCAGTGTCAGGGCGAACACCGGGGAGCTGTTTTTT. Full variable domain (remainder filled in from reference TRBV2 and TRBJ2-2): EPEVTQTPSHQVTQMGQEVILRCVPISNHLYFYWYRQILGQKVEFLVSFYNNEISEKSEIFDDQFSVERPDGSNFTLKIRSTKLEDSAMYFCASSVRANTGELFFGEGSRLTVL.

The genes are TRBV6-5 and TRBJ1-5; D uncertain. V lost 5 bases and J 5 bases, leaving 13 bases between the germline ends. Germline V gene lookup returns CDR1 MNHEY and CDR2 SVGAGI. The CDR3 extends over 14 amino acids. This CDR3 reads CASSPDTKHQPQHF. CDR3 coding DNA: TGTGCCAGCAGTCCGGATACAAAACATCAGCCCCAGCATTTT.

This clonotype was picked up a small number of times. The gene calls are TRBV12-5 and TRBJ2-3; 11 bases line up with TRBD2. This CDR3 spans 15 amino acids. Germline V gene data show CDR1 as LGHNT and CDR2 as FRNRAP. Trimming at V came to 7 bases and at J to 0 bases, leaving 3 bases not matched to a gene. The CDR3 nucleotides read TGTGCTAGTGCCCGGACTAGCGGGAGCACAGATACGCAGTATTTT. Amino acid sequence: CASARTSGSTDTQYF. Drawing the rest from reference TRBV12-5 and TRBJ2-3, the complete variable domain is DARVTQTPRHKVTEMGQEVTMRCQPILGHNTVFWYRQTMMQGLELLAYFRNRAPLDDSGMPKDRFSAEMPDATLATLKIQPSEPRDSAVYFCASARTSGSTDTQYFGPGTRLTVL.

This clonotype was detected ten times or more. CDR3 nucleotides: TGTGCCAGCAGTTTCGGACTCCCTTCTGGGGCCAACGTCCTGACTTTC. This sequence encodes CASSFGLPSGANVLTF. This sequence joins TRBV28 and TRBJ2-6; D might be TRBD2 (5 bases). The V end was cut by 3 bases, the J end by 1 base, with 10 bases between. The CDR3 is 16 amino acids. In germline, CDR1 is MDHEN, CDR2 SYDVKM.

This clonotype was picked up many times. V is TRBV6-5 and J is TRBJ2-3; 7 bases fit TRBD2. With V trimmed by 0 bases and J by 3 bases, 3 bases remained unmatched. The CDR3 has 15 amino acids. Germline loops: CDR1 MNHEY, CDR2 SVGAGI. The CDR3 nucleotides are TGTGCCAGCAGTTACTCGGTCGGGAGGACAGATACGCAGTATTTT. As protein: CASSYSVGRTDTQYF.

This clonotype was found a few times. This rearrangement joins TRBV6-1 to TRBJ1-1; possible D gene TRBD1, 6 bases. The CDR3 has 14 amino acids. Germline loops: CDR1 MNHNS, CDR2 SASEGT. V lost 5 bases and J lost 2, with 12 bases in between. DNA for the CDR3: TGTGCCAGCAGTACGACAGGTCCTAACACTGAAGCTTTCTTT. Residues: CASSTTGPNTEAFF.

The rearrangement joins TRBV27 to TRBJ1-5; the match to TRBD1 covers 7 bases. The CDR3 sequence is 16 residues long. Per germline, CDR1 MNHEY and CDR2 SMNVEV (reference sequence). Unmatched junction bases numbered 9, after V lost 4 bases and J lost 3 bases. The CDR3 reads CASSSALQGPNQPQHF. The CDR3 DNA is TGTGCCAGCAGTTCCGCACTACAGGGGCCCAATCAGCCCCAGCATTTT.

V is TRBV24-1 and J is TRBJ1-2; TRBD1 agrees at 9 bases. The length of the CDR3 is 18 residues. Trimming cost V 5 bases and J 1 base; bases outside gene matches: 13. Per the germline V gene, CDR1 is KGHDR and CDR2 is SFDVKD. CDR3 sequence reads: CATSGSRTGDTINYGYTF. The CDR3 nucleotides are TGTGCCACCAGTGGGTCTCGGACAGGGGATACGATTAACTATGGCTACACCTTC.

The chain uses TRBV10-3 and TRBJ1-5, with 12 nucleotides matching TRBD1. Germline-derived CDR1 and CDR2 are ENHRY and SYGVKD. This CDR3 spans 15 amino acids. The trim removed 6 bases at V and 6 bases at J, leaving 6 bases unmatched. CDR3 sequence: CAISAGQGAGQPQHF. CDR3 coding DNA: TGTGCCATCAGCGCGGGACAGGGGGCAGGTCAGCCCCAGCATTTT.

This chain links TRBV5-4 with TRBJ1-2; D unclear. This CDR3 contains 15 residues. From germline, CDR1 is SGHNT and CDR2 YYREEE (reference sequence). Between the trimmed V and J ends, which lost 0 bases and 1 base, there was a span of 10 bases. The CDR3 loop reads CASSLEQGLNYGYTF. The CDR3 DNA reads as TGTGCCAGCAGCTTGGAACAAGGACTTAACTATGGCTACACCTTC.

In this sample, this clonotype turned up many times. This chain uses TRBV6-1 with TRBJ2-1; TRBD1 is a possible D gene (5 bases). V was shortened by 2 bases and J by 9 bases, with 5 bases between the two germline ends. The CDR3 is made up of 11 amino acids. The V gene's germline CDR1 is MNHNS and CDR2 SASEGT. In DNA, the CDR3 is TGTGCCAGCAGTGAAAGGGGTGAGCAGTTCTTC. Its translation: CASSERGEQFF.

This clonotype was counted ten times or more. The V and J genes are TRBV10-3 and TRBJ2-3; D gene ambiguous. Trimming took off 11 bases at V and 6 bases at J, with 18 bases between the two ends. CDR3 length: 13 amino acids. Germline V CDR1 and CDR2: ENHRY, SYGVKD. The DNA of the CDR3 is TGTGCCGTATTTGGCACCCCCGGGGATACGCAGTATTTT. Translation: CAVFGTPGDTQYF.

This clonotype was picked up many times. The chain links TRBV9 to TRBJ1-1; TRBD1 is a possible D gene (6 bases). There are 13 residues in the CDR3. V was clipped by 3 bases and J by 1 base, with 7 bases between them. Germline V gene data show CDR1 as SGDLS and CDR2 as YYNGEE. In DNA form, the CDR3 reads TGTGCCAGCAGCGCGGGACAGAACACTGAAGCTTTCTTT. This translates into CASSAGQNTEAFF.

The chain carries TRBV6-5 and TRBJ1-1, with D possibly being TRBD1 (6 bases). The length of the CDR3 is 15 residues. Germline loops: CDR1 MNHEY, CDR2 SVGAGI. Trimming stripped 3 bases from V and 0 bases from J, with 11 bases between. The CDR3 region has the DNA TGTGCCAGCAGTTATTCCGACAGGATGAACACTGAAGCTTTCTTT. Its translation is CASSYSDRMNTEAFF.

This clonotype was detected many times. The V and J genes are TRBV13 and TRBJ2-1; 8 bases map to TRBD2. The length of the CDR3 is 17 residues. Per the germline V gene, CDR1 is PRHDT and CDR2 is FYEKMQ (reference sequence). J lost 6 bases, V lost 0 bases, and 10 bases had no gene match. The CDR3 loop is CASSLGRGGIQVNEQFF. DNA for the CDR3: TGTGCCAGCAGCTTAGGCCGGGGGGGAATACAGGTCAATGAGCAGTTCTTC.

This clonotype showed up many times. The chain couples TRBV13 to TRBJ2-7, with D maybe TRBD2 (7 bases). The CDR3 sequence is 15 residues long. V was shortened by 1 base and J by 4 bases, with 14 bases between the two germline ends. The germline CDR1 and CDR2 sequences are PRHDT and FYEKMQ (reference sequence). The CDR3 is CASSLERDTSYEQYF. CDR3 in DNA: TGTGCCAGCAGCTTAGAGCGGGACACCTCGTACGAGCAGTACTTC.

The table lists this clonotype with many counts. The rearrangement uses TRBV6-2 or TRBV6-3 and TRBJ1-1; the D is unclear. The CDR3 extends over 12 amino acids. The ends were cut back, 5 bases at V and 5 bases at J, with 9 bases in the middle. Per germline, CDR1 MNHEY and CDR2 SVGEGT. CDR3 in amino acids: CASSQPGTEAFF. The CDR3 coding sequence is TGTGCCAGCAGTCAGCCTGGGACTGAAGCTTTCTTT.

V gene TRBV6-2 or TRBV6-3 combines with J gene TRBJ1-5, with D maybe TRBD1 (6 bases). The CDR3 is 16 amino acids. The V end was cut by 3 bases, the J end by 2 bases, with 14 bases between. The germline gives CDR1 MNHEY, CDR2 SVGEGT. CDR3 in amino acids: CASSYSRGAGNQPQHF. The CDR3 bases are TGTGCCAGCAGTTATTCCAGGGGAGCTGGCAATCAGCCCCAGCATTTT.

This clonotype showed up many times. The chain combines TRBV25-1 with TRBJ1-6, with 7 bases identical to TRBD1. V shed 1 base, J shed 6 bases, and the junction held 3 bases outside the gene matches. Germline V gives CDR1 MGHDK, CDR2 SYGVNS. This CDR3 has 15 residues. For the CDR3, the DNA is TGTGCCAGCAGTGAATCCGGACAGGTTAATTCACCCCTCCACTTT. Its protein is CASSESGQVNSPLHF.

This clonotype was seen many times. This chain links TRBV12-3 or TRBV12-4 with TRBJ2-3; 12 bases line up with TRBD2. The CDR3 is 15 residues long. V shed 6 bases, J shed 4 bases, and the junction held 5 bases outside the gene matches. CDR3 bases: TGTGCCAGCAGCCGGGGACTAGCGGGTTCAGATACGCAGTATTTT. It specifies CASSRGLAGSDTQYF.

This clonotype was seen ten or more times. This chain joins TRBV4-3 and TRBJ1-2; no reliable D call. Germline CDR1 reads LGHNA; CDR2 reads YSLEER. The CDR3 runs 15 residues. Trimming took 1 base from V and 4 from J, leaving 13 bases between them. The CDR3 bases are TGCGCCAGCAGCCAAGTATACGACGGGAGCTATGGCTACACCTTC. Its protein product is CASSQVYDGSYGYTF.